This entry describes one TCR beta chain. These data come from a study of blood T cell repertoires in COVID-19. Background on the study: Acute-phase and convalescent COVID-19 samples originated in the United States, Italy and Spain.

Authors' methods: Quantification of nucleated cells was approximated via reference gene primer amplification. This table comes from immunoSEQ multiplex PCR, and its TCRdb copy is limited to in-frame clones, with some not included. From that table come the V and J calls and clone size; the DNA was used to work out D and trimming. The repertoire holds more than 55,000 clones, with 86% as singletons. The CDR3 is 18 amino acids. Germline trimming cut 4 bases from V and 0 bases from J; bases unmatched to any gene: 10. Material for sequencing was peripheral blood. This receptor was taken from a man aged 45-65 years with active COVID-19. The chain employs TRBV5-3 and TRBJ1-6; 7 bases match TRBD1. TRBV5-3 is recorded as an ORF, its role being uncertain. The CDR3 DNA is TGTGCCAGAAGCCCCCGGACAGGCCCGAGCTCCTATAATTCACCCCTCCACTTT. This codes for CARSPRTGPSSYNSPLHF.